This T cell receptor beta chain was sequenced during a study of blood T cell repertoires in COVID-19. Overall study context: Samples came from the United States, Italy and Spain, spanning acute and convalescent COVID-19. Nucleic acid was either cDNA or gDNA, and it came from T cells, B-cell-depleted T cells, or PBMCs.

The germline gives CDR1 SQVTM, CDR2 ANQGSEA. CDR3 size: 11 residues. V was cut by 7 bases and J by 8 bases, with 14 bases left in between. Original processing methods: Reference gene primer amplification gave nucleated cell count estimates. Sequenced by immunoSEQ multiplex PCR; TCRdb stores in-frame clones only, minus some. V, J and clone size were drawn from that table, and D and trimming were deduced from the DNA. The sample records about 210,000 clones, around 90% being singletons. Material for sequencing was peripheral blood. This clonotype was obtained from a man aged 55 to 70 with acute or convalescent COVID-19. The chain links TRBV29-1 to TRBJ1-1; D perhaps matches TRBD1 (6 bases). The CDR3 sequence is CSAGGAGEAFF. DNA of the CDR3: TGCAGCGCCGGGGGGGCAGGAGAAGCTTTCTTT.